This passage covers 25 T cell receptor beta chains from one sample sequenced in a study of T cell responses to AZD1222 COVID-19 vaccine. The assay was immunoSEQ multiplex PCR, and TCRdb's table has in-frame clones only and misses some. Of tens of thousands of clones detected, about four fifths appear once; the ten largest clones hold approximately 1.2%. Source: peripheral blood, taken 28 days after the second AZD1222 dose. The origin of the receptors is an adult who received the AZD1222 COVID-19 vaccine.

This clone came up once. The rearrangement uses TRBV20-1 and TRBJ2-5; D is unclear. This CDR3 spans 14 amino acids. Germline V CDR1 and CDR2: DFQATT, SNEGSKA (reference sequence). Trimming left V 3 bases short and J 5 bases short, with 16 bases between. The CDR3 loop reads CSASKRARQETQYF. In DNA form, the CDR3 reads TGCAGTGCTAGTAAACGAGCTCGCCAGGAGACCCAGTACTTC.

By share, this clone counts as medium-sized. This sequence joins TRBV3-1 (or the pseudogene TRBV3-2) and TRBJ1-3, with D unclear. The CDR3 is 17 amino acids. V gave up 1 base and J gave up 2 bases, with 15 bases separating them. Germline V gene data show CDR1 as LGHDT and CDR2 as YNNKEL (reference sequence). The DNA of the CDR3 is TGTGCCAGCAGCCAAGTGAGAGGGAAGGACCCTGGAAACACCATATATTTT. Encoded protein: CASSQVRGKDPGNTIYF.

J is TRBJ1-3 and V is TRBV18, with D possibly being TRBD1 (5 bases). From germline, CDR1 is KGHSH and CDR2 LQKENI. The CDR3 covers 13 residues. V was pared by 2 bases and J by 4 bases, with 6 bases between. The CDR3 sequence: CASSPGAGNTIYF. The CDR3 DNA follows: TGTGCCAGCTCACCAGGGGCCGGAAACACCATATATTTT. Full variable domain (missing parts from reference TRBV18 and TRBJ1-3): NAGVMQNPRHLVRRRGQEARLRCSPMKGHSHVYWYRQLPEEGLKFMVYLQKENIIDESGMPKERFSAEFPKEGPSILRIQQVVRGDSAAYFCASSPGAGNTIYFGEGSWLTVV.

The chain recombines TRBV28 with TRBJ2-6, with TRBD2 matching 8 bases. Germline V lookup: CDR1 MDHEN, CDR2 SYDVKM. Trimming at V came to 9 bases and at J to 2 bases, leaving 6 bases not matched to a gene. The CDR3 is 15 residues long. CDR3 residues: CASLKRGPGANVLTF. CDR3 DNA sequence: TGTGCCAGTCTTAAGCGGGGGCCTGGGGCCAACGTCCTGACTTTC. Variable domain in full (rest from reference TRBV28 and TRBJ2-6): DVKVTQSSRYLVKRTGEKVFLECVQDMDHENMFWYRQDPGLGLRLIYFSYDVKMKEKGDIPEGYSVSREKKERFSLILESASTNQTSMYLCASLKRGPGANVLTFGAGSRLTVL.

V and J are TRBV5-1 and TRBJ1-6; 7 bases match TRBD1. The CDR3 runs 18 residues. Looked up from germline, CDR1 is SGHRS and CDR2 is YFSETQ. The trim removed 2 bases at V and 0 bases at J, leaving 8 bases unmatched. CDR3 sequence (DNA): TGCGCCAGCAGCTTACGGACAGGATGGAGCTCCTATAATTCACCCCTCCACTTT. Its translation is CASSLRTGWSSYNSPLHF. Combining the CDR3 with reference TRBV5-1 and TRBJ1-6 gives the whole variable domain KAGVTQTPRYLIKTRGQQVTLSCSPISGHRSVSWYQQTPGQGLQFLFEYFSETQRNKGNFPGRFSGRQFSNSRSEMNVSTLELGDSALYLCASSLRTGWSSYNSPLHFGNGTRLTVT.

This clone appeared a single time. This chain joins TRBV28 and TRBJ2-6, with TRBD1 identical over 9 bases. CDR1 and CDR2 from the germline V gene are MDHEN and SYDVKM. V trimming: 2 bases; J trimming: 5 bases; junction bases outside the gene matches: 10. The CDR3 is made up of 18 amino acids. This CDR3 reads CASSLVGQGVRRANVLTF. The DNA for the CDR3 is TGTGCCAGCAGTTTAGTGGGACAGGGCGTCCGAAGGGCCAACGTCCTGACTTTC.

The chain employs TRBV19 and TRBJ2-1, with 12 bases lining up with TRBD1. Germline CDR1 and CDR2: LNHDA and SQIVND (reference sequence). The CDR3 is made up of 15 amino acids. Unmatched junction bases numbered 4, after V lost 4 bases and J lost 6 bases. The CDR3 is CASSTGTGGFNEQFF. DNA of the CDR3: TGTGCCAGTAGTACCGGGACAGGGGGCTTCAATGAGCAGTTCTTC.

The chain joins TRBV29-1 to TRBJ1-1; 10 bases align to TRBD1. The CDR3 spans 14 residues. Germline loops: CDR1 SQVTM, CDR2 ANQGSEA. The V and J ends lost 4 bases and 7 bases, in that order; junction bases with no gene match: 9. The CDR3 protein is CSVGTGGNSNEAFF. The CDR3, as DNA: TGCAGCGTTGGGACAGGGGGAAATTCAAATGAAGCTTTCTTT.

The genes are TRBV11-2 and TRBJ2-2, with D maybe TRBD1 (6 bases). CDR3 length equals 14 residues. Germline CDR1 and CDR2: SGHAT and FQNNGV. V lost 8 bases, J lost 7 bases, and 17 bases lay in between. CDR3 nucleotide sequence: TGTGCCAGCGAGAGGGGGTTCGTTGGCGGGGAGCTGTTTTTT. It encodes CASERGFVGGELFF.

This clone was detected ten times or more. The chain has TRBV15 and TRBJ2-1; 7 nucleotides agree with TRBD2. The CDR3 has 15 residues. The germline V gene encodes CDR1 LNHNV and CDR2 YYDKDF (reference sequence). The J segment lost 4 bases and the V segment lost 0 bases, leaving 3 bases of the junction unmatched. The CDR3 DNA reads as TGTGCCACCAGCAGAGAGGCGGGAGATTACAATGAGCAGTTCTTC. Its protein is CATSREAGDYNEQFF. The variable domain in full, with the rest retrieved from reference TRBV15 and TRBJ2-1, is DAMVIQNPRYQVTQFGKPVTLSCSQTLNHNVMYWYQQKSSQAPKLLFHYYDKDFNNEADTPDNFQSRRPNTSFCFLDIRSPGLGDTAMYLCATSREAGDYNEQFFGPGTRLTVL.

The rearrangement uses TRBV6-5 and TRBJ1-1; D uncertain. The CDR3 is made up of 13 amino acids. The V end lost 5 bases, the J end lost 3 bases, and 10 bases lay between the germline ends. Germline V CDR1 and CDR2: MNHEY, SVGAGI. The CDR3 loop is CASSRTVDTEAFF. CDR3 nucleotide sequence: TGTGCCAGCAGTCGGACGGTGGACACTGAAGCTTTCTTT.

The chain links TRBV20-1 to TRBJ1-2; possible D gene TRBD1, 5 bases. The CDR3 loop spans 11 amino acids. Trimming cost V 6 bases and J 7 bases, with 12 bases left between them. Germline V lookup: CDR1 DFQATT, CDR2 SNEGSKA (reference sequence). This CDR3 is CSAGRGGGYTF. The CDR3 DNA is TGCAGTGCCGGTAGGGGCGGTGGCTACACCTTC.

The V call is TRBV3-1 (or the pseudogene TRBV3-2), the J call TRBJ1-5, with D possibly matching TRBD1 (5 bases). The germline V gene has CDR1 LGHDT and CDR2 YNNKEL (reference sequence). Trimming pared 4 bases from V and 0 bases from J, leaving 10 bases between. The CDR3 length is 15 residues. CDR3: CASSPDGGSNQPQHF. CDR3 coding DNA: TGTGCCAGCAGCCCCGACGGGGGTAGCAATCAGCCCCAGCATTTT.

This clone was found a few times. The chain employs TRBV27 and TRBJ2-2; TRBD2 agrees at 7 bases. V gave up 0 bases and J gave up 5 bases; unmatched junction bases: 3. The CDR3 runs 15 residues. Germline loops: CDR1 MNHEY, CDR2 SMNVEV (reference sequence). The CDR3 here is CASSLSWGGTGELFF. The CDR3, as DNA: TGTGCCAGCAGTTTATCTTGGGGGGGGACCGGGGAGCTGTTTTTT.

The chain carries TRBV7-3 and TRBJ2-3, with 7 positions matching TRBD1. V shed 4 bases, J shed 2 bases, and the junction held 6 bases outside the gene matches. The CDR3 totals 15 residues. CDR1 and CDR2 (germline): SGHTA, FQGTGA. DNA of the CDR3: TGTGCCAGCAGCTCGACAGGGTCCTCCACAGATACGCAGTATTTT. This translates into CASSSTGSSTDTQYF.

The chain combines TRBV7-2 with TRBJ2-4; no definite D call. The V end lost 2 bases, the J end lost 0 bases, and 5 bases lay between the germline ends. Germline V gene lookup returns CDR1 SGHTA and CDR2 FQGNSA. The CDR3 sequence is 14 residues long. The CDR3 reads CASSLRLAKNIQYF. CDR3 nucleotides: TGTGCCAGCAGCTTAAGGCTAGCCAAAAACATTCAGTACTTC.

This clone was seen once. The chain couples TRBV6-1 to TRBJ1-5; D is perhaps TRBD1 (5 bases). In germline, CDR1 is MNHNS, CDR2 SASEGT. There are 15 residues in the CDR3. The V end lost 0 bases, the J end lost 7 bases, and 13 bases lay between the germline ends. Here the CDR3 reads CASSEARGEGQPQHF. Here the CDR3 DNA reads TGTGCCAGCAGTGAAGCAAGGGGCGAGGGGCAGCCCCAGCATTTT.

This sequence joins TRBV2 and TRBJ2-1; D possibly corresponds to TRBD1 (5 bases). The germline CDR1 and CDR2 sequences are SNHLY and FYNNEI. CDR3 size: 17 residues. With 1 base removed from V and 0 bases from J, the gap between germline ends came to 13 bases. The CDR3 loop reads CASSEEGPPSSYNEQFF. The CDR3 bases are TGTGCCAGCAGTGAAGAGGGGCCACCTAGCTCCTACAATGAGCAGTTCTTC.

The chain uses TRBV10-2 and TRBJ2-7; the D is unclear. The CDR3 has 12 amino acids. Trimming shortened V by 4 bases and J by 5 bases, and 9 bases separated the two germline ends. Germline loops: CDR1 WSHSY, CDR2 SAAADI. Here the CDR3 DNA reads TGCGCCAGCAGTGTCGCCCGGGACGAGCAGTACTTC. This sequence encodes CASSVARDEQYF.

CDR3 in amino acids: CASSLAHSGTNEKLFF. CDR3 nucleotide sequence: TGCGCCAGCAGCTTGGCTCATTCCGGGACTAATGAAAAACTGTTTTTT. The rearrangement joins TRBV5-1 to TRBJ1-4; D gene ambiguous. Trimming shortened V by 0 bases and J by 2 bases, and 11 bases separated the two germline ends. The CDR3 is 16 amino acids. CDR1 is SGHRS and CDR2 is YFSETQ in the germline V gene.

J is TRBJ1-5 and V is TRBV4-1; D is unresolved. Trimming took 0 bases from V and 2 from J, leaving 14 bases between them. This CDR3 has 17 residues. The germline V gene has CDR1 MGHRA and CDR2 YSYEKL. The CDR3 DNA sequence: TGCGCCAGCAGCCAAGATTTAGGAGGTCGTCGCAATCAGCCCCAGCATTTT. The encoded protein is CASSQDLGGRRNQPQHF.

The chain is built from TRBV7-8 and TRBJ2-5; D is uncertain. Trimming shortened V by 5 bases and J by 8 bases, and 12 bases separated the two germline ends. Germline assignment: CDR1 SGHVS and CDR2 FQNEAQ. The CDR3 contains 12 residues. The CDR3 nucleotides are TGTGCCAGCAGCCGCGATCAGACTACCCAGTACTTC. Translating gives CASSRDQTTQYF.

This chain joins TRBV19 and TRBJ2-7, with 7 bases fitting TRBD1. CDR3 length: 14 amino acids. Trimming cost V 3 bases and J 4 bases; bases outside gene matches: 6. The germline V gene encodes CDR1 LNHDA and CDR2 SQIVND (reference sequence). The CDR3 region has the DNA TGTGCCAGTAGTATCTACAGGGGACCTTACGAGCAGTACTTC. Its protein is CASSIYRGPYEQYF. Full variable domain (missing parts from reference TRBV19 and TRBJ2-7): DGGITQSPKYLFRKEGQNVTLSCEQNLNHDAMYWYRQDPGQGLRLIYYSQIVNDFQKGDIAEGYSVSREKKESFPLTVTSAQKNPTAFYLCASSIYRGPYEQYFGPGTRLTVT.

The chain uses TRBV7-2 and TRBJ1-1; possibly TRBD1 for D (5 bases). V lost 1 base and J 6 bases, leaving 6 bases between the germline ends. The CDR3 consists of 12 residues. Germline V CDR1 and CDR2: SGHTA, FQGNSA. The CDR3 here is CASSLGGAEAFF. The CDR3 DNA sequence: TGTGCCAGCAGCTTAGGGGGCGCTGAAGCTTTCTTT.

The sample holds a few counts of this clone. The J gene is TRBJ2-2, the V gene TRBV7-2; the D is unclear. Germline loops: CDR1 SGHTA, CDR2 FQGNSA. The CDR3 contains 15 residues. V was cut by 3 bases and J by 3 bases, with 11 bases left in between. The CDR3, as DNA: TGTGCCAGCAGCTTTCGAGACCCCTACACCGGGGAGCTGTTTTTT. Translated, it gives CASSFRDPYTGELFF.